The next 8 T cell receptor beta chains were all read from a single sample in a study of blood T cells in healthy people across ages. Using a J-beta primer mix together with a sample-barcoded 5' primer, a second PCR was run for roughly 7 to 11 cycles. TCRdb fed the 5' RACE reads into MiXCR, producing one record per CDR3 protein. The table has more than 800,000 distinct CDR3 sequences, 40% to 55% seen once. The sequenced sample consisted of blood. These receptors all come from a woman in her fifties or sixties in good health.

This clonotype was observed a few times. J is TRBJ2-7 and V is TRBV4-1; 8 bases align to TRBD1. J was trimmed by 7 bases and V by 4 bases; bases with no gene match: 9. This CDR3 is 14 amino acids long. CDR1 MGHRA and CDR2 YSYEKL come from the germline V gene. CDR3 in amino acids: CASSRGTGGGEQYF. CDR3 in DNA: TGCGCCAGCAGCCGCGGGACAGGTGGAGGAGAGCAGTACTTC.

The J gene is TRBJ1-1, the V gene TRBV29-1, with D unclear. CDR3 length equals 14 residues. V shed 3 bases and J shed 5 bases, with 16 bases lying between them. The germline CDR1 and CDR2 sequences are SQVTM and ANQGSEA. CDR3 region: CSVDRGGFGTEAFF. The CDR3, as DNA: TGCAGCGTTGACCGGGGAGGTTTTGGGACTGAAGCTTTCTTT.

This clonotype has just a few counts. The chain links TRBV7-9 to TRBJ2-7, with D possibly being TRBD2 (6 bases). The CDR3 is 12 amino acids. V lost 8 bases and J 3 bases, leaving 11 bases between the germline ends. Germline V lookup: CDR1 SEHNR, CDR2 FQNEAQ (reference sequence). The CDR3 loop reads CASGGEYYEQYF. In DNA, the CDR3 is TGTGCCAGCGGAGGGGAGTACTACGAGCAGTACTTC.

The chain joins TRBV12-3 or TRBV12-4 to TRBJ2-5, with a weak D call TRBD1 (6 bases). TRBJ2-7 matches the DNA end more closely, so the J call is doubtful. The CDR3 is 12 amino acids. CDR3 amino acids: CASSLAQGEQYF. For the CDR3, the DNA is TGTGCCAGCAGTTTAGCACAGGGCGAGCAGTACTTC.

The chain links TRBV18 to TRBJ2-5; D unclear. The CDR3 consists of 14 residues. Looked up from germline, CDR1 is KGHSH and CDR2 is LQKENI. V dropped 4 bases and J dropped 11 bases, with 20 bases sitting between them. The CDR3 sequence: CASSRAEYSNEQYF. The CDR3 DNA sequence: TGTGCCAGCTCACGGGCAGAATACAGTAATGAGCAGTACTTC. Full variable domain (remainder filled in from reference TRBV18 and TRBJ2-5): NAGVMQNPRHLVRRRGQEARLRCSPMKGHSHVYWYRQLPEEGLKFMVYLQKENIIDESGMPKERFSAEFPKEGPSILRIQQVVRGDSAAYFCASSRAEYSNEQYFGPGTRLLVL.

Worth noting for this clonotype: Its ends do not fully match the called genes, so a read error is possible. The V gene is TRBV5-1, the J gene TRBJ2-1; D is possibly TRBD2 (6 bases). The CDR3 spans 16 residues. Germline CDR1 reads SGHRS; CDR2 reads YFSETQ. CDR3 nucleotides: TGCGCCAGCAGCTTCGGGGTTGGGGGGTCCCACAAGGAGCAGTTCTTC. Its translation: CASSFGVGGSHKEQFF. The complete variable domain, with remaining parts taken from reference TRBV5-1 and TRBJ2-1, reads KAGVTQTPRYLIKTRGQQVTLSCSPISGHRSVSWYQQTPGQGLQFLFEYFSETQRNKGNFPGRFSGRQFSNSRSEMNVSTLELGDSALYLCASSFGVGGSHKEQFFGPGTRLTVL.

This clonotype was counted many times. The rearrangement links TRBV28 to TRBJ2-1; no clear D gene. Per the germline V gene, CDR1 is MDHEN and CDR2 is SYDVKM. Deletions cut 4 bases from V and 10 bases from J, with 23 bases between. The CDR3 sequence is 16 residues long. The CDR3 DNA sequence: TGTGCCAGCAGTTCCCCGGCCGGACCCTTGGTTCCCGAGCAGTTCTTC. Amino acid sequence: CASSSPAGPLVPEQFF.

At least ten counts were recorded for this clonotype. J is TRBJ2-5 and V is TRBV29-1; a possible D gene is TRBD2 (6 bases). CDR3 length equals 16 residues. Germline V gene data show CDR1 as SQVTM and CDR2 as ANQGSEA. V was pared by 0 bases and J by 5 bases, with 19 bases between. This CDR3 reads CSVEDQNPGARETQYF. For the CDR3, the DNA is TGCAGCGTTGAAGATCAAAATCCGGGAGCGAGGGAGACCCAGTACTTC.